These 21 T cell receptor beta chains came from one sample sequenced in a study of CD8+CD57+ T cells in acquired aplastic anemia. Selection for sequencing was limited to patients who had shown CD8+CD57+ cell expansion by flow cytometry. TCR beta VDJ and CDR3 profiling used genomic DNA as template. TCRdb reprocessed the reads via MiXCR and lists one record per CDR3 protein. The table has about 41,000 distinct CDR3 sequences, approximately 57% seen once. Sequencing input: sorted CD4+, CD8+, or CD8+CD57+ T cells (not recorded which) from PBMCs. The receptors come from a human donor with aplastic anemia.

This clonotype has ten or more counts. A much larger clone differs from this one at a single base, so this may be a read error. The chain couples TRBV2 to TRBJ2-3, with D perhaps assigned TRBD1 or TRBD2 (5 bases each). Germline CDR1 SNHLY, CDR2 FYNNEI. Trimming stripped 4 bases from V and 4 bases from J, with 15 bases between. The CDR3 spans 15 residues. The chain's CDR3 is CASSGGEYGADTQYF. In nucleotides, the CDR3 is TGTGCCAGCAGTGGAGGGGAATATGGCGCAGATACGCAGTATTTT.

This rearrangement joins TRBV9 to TRBJ1-5; no clear D gene. CDR1 and CDR2 from the germline V gene are SGDLS and YYNGEE. The V and J ends lost 0 bases and 4 bases respectively, with 5 bases between them. The CDR3 has 13 residues. CDR3 sequence: CASSVAGNQPQHF. In DNA, the CDR3 is TGTGCCAGCAGCGTAGCGGGAAATCAGCCCCAGCATTTT.

Regarding this clonotype: The CDR3 end shows no conserved phenylalanine or tryptophan, and so a read error is likely. This sequence joins TRBV15 and TRBJ2-5; 9 bases map to TRBD2. The CDR3 has 14 residues. In germline, CDR1 is LNHNV, CDR2 YYDKDF (reference sequence). V was clipped by 1 base and J by 3 bases; unmatched bases: 0. In nucleotides, the CDR3 is TGTGCCACCAGCAGAGTAGCGGGGGAAGAGACCCAGTACCTC. Protein sequence: CATSRVAGEETQYL.

This clonotype was seen a few times. V is TRBV29-1 and J is TRBJ1-1, with D tentatively TRBD1 (6 bases). The V gene lost 7 bases and the J gene lost 0 bases, with 12 bases spanning the gap. This CDR3 is built from 13 residues. CDR1 is SQVTM and CDR2 is ANQGSEA in the germline V gene. CDR3 sequence (DNA): TGCAGCGCGGGGGACATCGTGAACACTGAAGCTTTCTTT. This encodes CSAGDIVNTEAFF.

By share of the sample, this clonotype is medium-sized. The V call is TRBV25-1, the J call TRBJ2-1, with D perhaps being TRBD1 or TRBD2 (5 bases each). V was cut by 3 bases and J by 5 bases, with 14 bases left in between. The CDR3 runs 15 residues. Germline V gene sequence: CDR1 MGHDK, CDR2 SYGVNS. In nucleotides, the CDR3 is TGTGCCAGCAGTGAGGTGGGGACGGACCACAATGAGCAGTTCTTC. Protein sequence: CASSEVGTDHNEQFF.

This clonotype occurred many times. V is TRBV29-1 and J is TRBJ1-2; 10 bases fit TRBD1. Trimming took 7 bases from V and 6 from J; bases not matched to a gene: 11. This CDR3 has 14 residues. The germline V gene encodes CDR1 SQVTM and CDR2 ANQGSEA. This chain's CDR3 is CSGLTGGALNGYTF. The DNA of the CDR3 is TGCAGCGGCCTGACAGGGGGCGCATTAAATGGCTACACCTTC.

The rearrangement joins TRBV19 to TRBJ2-7, with D perhaps matching TRBD1 (6 bases). Trimming stripped 6 bases from V and 1 base from J, with 13 bases between. Germline V gene data show CDR1 as LNHDA and CDR2 as SQIVND (reference sequence). This CDR3 has 14 amino acids. For the CDR3, the DNA is TGTGCCAGTAGGAGGGGGACATCTTCCTACGAGCAGTACTTC. Its translation: CASRRGTSSYEQYF. The variable domain in full, completed from reference TRBV19 and TRBJ2-7, reads DGGITQSPKYLFRKEGQNVTLSCEQNLNHDAMYWYRQDPGQGLRLIYYSQIVNDFQKGDIAEGYSVSREKKESFPLTVTSAQKNPTAFYLCASRRGTSSYEQYFGPGTRLTVT.

The CDR3 sequence: CASSLGFYTDTQYF. CDR3 nucleotide sequence: TGTGCCAGCAGCTTAGGTTTCTACACAGATACGCAGTATTTT. The chain has TRBV7-3 and TRBJ2-3; D not resolved. The CDR3 extends over 14 amino acids. Trimming pared 2 bases from V and 2 bases from J, leaving 8 bases between. The germline CDR1 and CDR2 sequences are SGHTA and FQGTGA. Drawing the rest from reference TRBV7-3 and TRBJ2-3, the complete variable domain is GAGVSQTPSNKVTEKGKYVELRCDPISGHTALYWYRQSLGQGPEFLIYFQGTGAADDSGLPNDRFFAVRPEGSVSTLKIQRTERGDSAVYLCASSLGFYTDTQYFGPGTRLTVL.

This clonotype has only a few counts. The junction shows a germline mismatch at one end, possibly a read error. V and J are TRBV15 and TRBJ2-5, with D maybe TRBD2 (5 bases). The CDR3 sequence is 15 residues long. CDR1 and CDR2 (germline): LNHNV, YYDKDF (reference sequence). The DNA of the CDR3 is TGTGCCACCAGCCGAGAGGGCAGCAACCAAGAGACCCAGTACTTC. Translation gives CATSREGSNQETQYF.

This clonotype was seen more than once but under ten times. This chain uses TRBV7-6 with TRBJ1-2; tentative D call: TRBD1 (5 bases). Germline CDR1 and CDR2: SGHVS and FNYEAQ. The CDR3 length is 12 residues. The V end lost 6 bases, the J end lost 8 bases, and 13 bases lay between the germline ends. DNA for the CDR3: TGTGCCAGCAGAACCCAGGGAGGCGGCTACACCTTC. Its protein product is CASRTQGGGYTF.

The V and J genes are TRBV7-8 and TRBJ2-3; D call uncertain. The germline V gene has CDR1 SGHVS and CDR2 FQNEAQ. V gave up 9 bases and J gave up 1 base, with 20 bases separating them. The CDR3 extends over 16 amino acids. The CDR3 region has the DNA TGTGCCAGTGCCCCCGCGAGAGCTCCTCGCACAGATACGCAGTATTTT. Protein product: CASAPARAPRTDTQYF.

J is TRBJ2-7 and V is TRBV5-1; D uncertain. Between the trimmed V and J ends, which lost 0 bases and 3 bases, there was a span of 7 bases. The CDR3 is 13 amino acids. CDR1 and CDR2 (germline): SGHRS, YFSETQ. CDR3 loop: CASSLEAFYEQYF. The CDR3 DNA follows: TGCGCCAGCAGCTTGGAAGCGTTCTACGAGCAGTACTTC.

The sample holds many counts of this clonotype. The rearrangement links TRBV11-2 to TRBJ2-5, with a weak D call TRBD2 (6 bases). Between the trimmed V and J ends, which lost 0 bases and 1 base, there was a span of 15 bases. The CDR3 spans 17 residues. In germline, CDR1 is SGHAT, CDR2 FQNNGV. CDR3 sequence reads: CASSLDWDSGTQETQYF. The CDR3 bases are TGTGCCAGCAGCTTAGATTGGGATAGCGGTACCCAAGAGACCCAGTACTTC.

A remark on this clonotype: The junction departs from the called germline gene at one end, perhaps through a read error. This chain connects TRBV2 to TRBJ1-4, with TRBD1 matching over 10 bases. CDR1 is SNHLY, CDR2 FYNNEI, per germline. The CDR3 length is 14 residues. The CDR3 reads CASSLTGGLEKPFF. CDR3 in DNA: TGTGCCAGCAGTTTGACAGGGGGCTTGGAAAAACCGTTTTTT.

This clonotype appeared many times. The chain uses TRBV28 and TRBJ1-1; perhaps TRBD1 as D (5 bases). CDR3 length equals 13 residues. The germline V gene has CDR1 MDHEN and CDR2 SYDVKM. V was shortened by 5 bases and J by 5 bases, with 12 bases between the two germline ends. The CDR3 DNA reads as TGTGCCAGCAGTCTCGGACACCTTACTGAAGCTTTCTTT. Translated, it gives CASSLGHLTEAFF.

V usage is TRBV19 and J usage is TRBJ1-5; D remains unclear. The V gene's germline CDR1 is LNHDA and CDR2 SQIVND (reference sequence). This CDR3 spans 14 amino acids. Trimming cost V 7 bases and J 0 bases, with 10 bases left between them. The chain's CDR3 is CASTNGRSNQPQHF. CDR3 DNA: TGTGCCAGTACCAACGGCCGTAGCAATCAGCCCCAGCATTTT.

The chain employs TRBV19 and TRBJ2-6; 8 bases are a match to TRBD1. The CDR3 loop spans 16 amino acids. Germline CDR1 is LNHDA and CDR2 is SQIVND (reference sequence). Losses at the gene ends were 8 bases for V and 0 bases for J; bases not matched to a gene: 6. The CDR3 DNA reads TGTGCCAGTGGAGGGGACAGGTCCTCTGGGGCCAACGTCCTGACTTTC. Its translation: CASGGDRSSGANVLTF.

Many counts were recorded for this clonotype. V gene TRBV7-2 combines with J gene TRBJ2-5; 8 bases map to TRBD2. V dropped 0 bases and J dropped 5; count of bases not matched to a gene: 5. The CDR3 is made up of 15 amino acids. CDR1 and CDR2 (germline): SGHTA, FQGNSA. The CDR3 DNA sequence: TGTGCCAGCAGCTTAGCGGGACTAGACGGGGAGACCCAGTACTTC. It encodes CASSLAGLDGETQYF.

V and J are TRBV7-9 and TRBJ1-1; the match to TRBD1 covers 9 bases. The V gene end was trimmed by 6 bases and the J gene end by 6 bases; junction bases not matched to a gene: 8. This CDR3 is 14 amino acids long. Germline V CDR1 and CDR2: SEHNR, FQNEAQ (reference sequence). The CDR3 DNA follows: TGTGCCAGCAGTCTCGACAGGGGGAGGGCTGAAGCTTTCTTT. Translating it yields CASSLDRGRAEAFF.

The chain combines TRBV29-1 with TRBJ1-2; D not certain. The CDR3 is 11 amino acids. Germline CDR1 and CDR2: SQVTM and ANQGSEA. Trimming removed 2 bases at V and 2 bases at J, with 3 bases between. The DNA for the CDR3 is TGCAGCGTTGAATTAAACTATGGCTACACCTTC. Translated: CSVELNYGYTF.

With regard to this clonotype: A read error is likely, as this CDR3 ends without the conserved phenylalanine or tryptophan. The V and J genes are TRBV25-1 and TRBJ2-3, with a tentative D call TRBD2 (6 bases). With 3 bases removed from V and 4 bases from J, the gap between germline ends came to 11 bases. Germline-derived CDR1 and CDR2 are MGHDK and SYGVNS. This CDR3 spans 14 amino acids. CDR3 sequence reads: CASSEGGEADTQYL. As DNA, the CDR3 is TGTGCCAGCAGTGAGGGGGGAGAGGCAGATACGCAGTATCTT.